These 25 T cell receptor beta chains came from one sample sequenced in a study of T cell responses to AZD1222 COVID-19 vaccine. The method was immunoSEQ multiplex PCR; TCRdb's version includes in-frame clones alone and lacks a portion of them. The profile shows roughly 150,000 clones, approximately 90% of them singletons. Sequencing was performed on peripheral blood, taken 28 days after the second AZD1222 dose. Receptors originate from an adult who received the AZD1222 COVID-19 vaccine.

The V and J genes are TRBV19 and TRBJ2-1; D is uncertain. The germline CDR1 and CDR2 sequences are LNHDA and SQIVND (reference sequence). The CDR3 length is 12 residues. The V and J ends lost 2 bases and 9 bases respectively, with 8 bases between them. CDR3 sequence: CASSIRNGEQFF. DNA of the CDR3: TGTGCCAGTAGTATAAGGAACGGTGAGCAGTTCTTC.

This chain uses TRBV24-1 with TRBJ2-1, with a possible D match to TRBD2 (6 bases). The CDR3 has 15 amino acids. V gave up 6 bases and J gave up 3 bases, with 14 bases separating them. The V gene's germline CDR1 is KGHDR and CDR2 SFDVKD. The CDR3 bases are TGTGCCACCAGTCCTCGGGGACTCCTCTACAATGAGCAGTTCTTC. Translating it yields CATSPRGLLYNEQFF.

This chain uses TRBV11-2 with TRBJ1-3; D is possibly TRBD1 (6 bases). Trimming took 1 base from V and 1 from J, leaving 8 bases between them. The CDR3 loop spans 15 amino acids. Germline-derived CDR1 and CDR2 are SGHAT and FQNNGV. CDR3 sequence (DNA): TGTGCCAGCAGCTTAGCTACAGGGTCTGGAAACACCATATATTTT. It translates to CASSLATGSGNTIYF. Together with reference TRBV11-2 and TRBJ1-3, the CDR3 gives the full variable domain: EAGVAQSPRYKIIEKRQSVAFWCNPISGHATLYWYQQILGQGPKLLIQFQNNGVVDDSQLPKDRFSAERLKGVDSTLKIQPAKLEDSAVYLCASSLATGSGNTIYFGEGSWLTVV.

A word on this clone: The same CDR3 can be traced to other DNA sequences in this sample. Written as DNA, the CDR3 is TGCAGCGTTGAAGATCGGTATGGCTACACCTTC. Amino acid sequence: CSVEDRYGYTF. This chain links TRBV29-1 with TRBJ1-2, with D uncertain. Germline loops: CDR1 SQVTM, CDR2 ANQGSEA. CDR3 length: 11 amino acids. Trimming removed 0 bases at V and 5 bases at J, with 4 bases between.

The chain combines TRBV9 with TRBJ1-1, with D tentatively TRBD1 (6 bases). The V end was cut by 3 bases, the J end by 0 bases, with 18 bases between. This CDR3 is 17 amino acids long. Germline lookup yields CDR1 SGDLS and CDR2 YYNGEE. The CDR3 reads CASSAYEWTAMNTEAFF. The CDR3 DNA reads as TGTGCCAGCAGCGCTTATGAATGGACAGCCATGAACACTGAAGCTTTCTTT.

V and J are TRBV4-2 and TRBJ2-7, with D perhaps TRBD2 (6 bases). The CDR3 totals 15 residues. Trimming shortened V by 2 bases and J by 3 bases, and 14 bases separated the two germline ends. CDR1 is LGHNA, CDR2 YNFKEQ, per germline. The CDR3 here is CASSQSNRGNYEQYF. Written as DNA, the CDR3 is TGTGCCAGCAGCCAATCGAATCGGGGGAACTACGAGCAGTACTTC.

V gene TRBV6-5 combines with J gene TRBJ1-4; 7 bases fit TRBD1. V was clipped by 8 bases and J by 4 bases; unmatched bases: 1. CDR3 length: 12 amino acids. Germline V gene sequence: CDR1 MNHEY, CDR2 SVGAGI. The CDR3 sequence is CASQGVNEKLFF. The DNA of the CDR3 is TGTGCCAGCCAGGGGGTTAATGAAAAACTGTTTTTT.

V usage is TRBV6-5 and J usage is TRBJ2-5; perhaps TRBD2 as D (6 bases). This CDR3 is 13 amino acids long. In germline, CDR1 is MNHEY, CDR2 SVGAGI. V was trimmed by 6 bases and J by 4 bases, leaving 12 bases between them. The CDR3 DNA is TGTGCCAGCAGCCCACTTAGCGGAGAGACCCAGTACTTC. Translation gives CASSPLSGETQYF.

This clone was recorded once. The V and J genes are TRBV13 and TRBJ1-2; D uncertain. CDR1 is PRHDT, CDR2 FYEKMQ, per germline (reference sequence). CDR3 length: 12 residues. V lost 5 bases and J lost 5, with 9 bases in between. The CDR3 is CASSPGGYGYTF. For the CDR3, the DNA is TGTGCCAGCAGCCCCGGCGGGTATGGCTACACCTTC.

This clone was observed once. The chain combines TRBV25-1 with TRBJ1-6; D remains unclear. V dropped 3 bases and J dropped 3 bases, with 0 bases sitting between them. The CDR3 loop spans 12 amino acids. Germline V gene lookup returns CDR1 MGHDK and CDR2 SYGVNS. The chain's CDR3 is CASSDYNSPLHF. CDR3 DNA sequence: TGTGCCAGCAGTGACTATAATTCACCCCTCCACTTT.

This clone appeared a few times. The chain joins TRBV6-1 to TRBJ1-1, with D maybe TRBD1 (5 bases). The V gene's germline CDR1 is MNHNS and CDR2 SASEGT. V was shortened by 3 bases and J by 4 bases, with 30 bases between the two germline ends. The CDR3 runs to 20 residues. The CDR3 is CASSEKTRPAREVMRTEAFF. The DNA of the CDR3 is TGTGCCAGCAGTGAGAAAACCCGCCCTGCCAGGGAGGTAATGCGCACTGAAGCTTTCTTT.

This chain links TRBV14 with TRBJ2-3; D gene unclear. The CDR3 covers 13 residues. Germline assignment: CDR1 SGHDN and CDR2 FVKESK. Trimming left V 0 bases short and J 9 bases short, with 10 bases between. CDR3 nucleotides: TGTGCCAGCAGCCAAGATCACCAGAACACGCAGTATTTT. Its translation: CASSQDHQNTQYF. The entire variable domain, with the rest obtained from reference TRBV14 and TRBJ2-3, is as follows: EAGVTQFPSHSVIEKGQTVTLRCDPISGHDNLYWYRRVMGKEIKFLLHFVKESKQDESGMPNNRFLAERTGGTYSTLKVQPAELEDSGVYFCASSQDHQNTQYFGPGTRLTVL.

The CDR3 DNA reads TGTGCCAGCAGCCGTCGAACAGGGGGCGCGAATTCACCCCTCCACTTT. Translating gives CASSRRTGGANSPLHF. The chain recombines TRBV14 with TRBJ1-6, with TRBD1 matching 9 bases. Per the germline V gene, CDR1 is SGHDN and CDR2 is FVKESK. Unmatched junction bases numbered 8, after V lost 4 bases and J lost 7 bases. CDR3 length: 16 amino acids.

This chain uses TRBV29-1 with TRBJ2-5; D is ambiguous. CDR3 length equals 13 residues. Trimming removed 1 base from V and 2 bases from J, with 8 bases in between. Germline CDR1 and CDR2: SQVTM and ANQGSEA. The CDR3 sequence is CSVEGPRQETQYF. The CDR3 nucleotides read TGCAGCGTTGAAGGTCCTAGGCAAGAGACCCAGTACTTC.

The V gene is TRBV7-9, the J gene TRBJ2-2, with 10 bases that match TRBD1. This CDR3 comprises 16 residues. V gave up 4 bases and J gave up 4 bases; unmatched junction bases: 6. Germline lookup yields CDR1 SEHNR and CDR2 FQNEAQ (reference sequence). In nucleotides, the CDR3 is TGTGCCAGCAGCTCCGACAGGGGGCCGGGCACCGGGGAGCTGTTTTTT. Translated: CASSSDRGPGTGELFF.

The chain joins TRBV7-8 to TRBJ1-5; 9 bases line up with TRBD1. Germline lookup yields CDR1 SGHVS and CDR2 FQNEAQ. J gave up 4 bases and V 5 bases, and 6 bases lay outside the gene matches. This CDR3 comprises 15 residues. In DNA form, the CDR3 reads TGTGCCAGCAGCCTGGGGACAGGGTCGAATCAGCCCCAGCATTTT. This gives the protein CASSLGTGSNQPQHF.

The chain couples TRBV2 to TRBJ2-5; perhaps TRBD1 as D (5 bases). In germline, CDR1 is SNHLY, CDR2 FYNNEI. CDR3 length: 12 residues. The V and J ends lost 6 bases and 5 bases respectively, with 10 bases between them. The CDR3 DNA reads as TGTGCCAGCAGCTCAGGGCAGGAGACCCAGTACTTC. This sequence encodes CASSSGQETQYF.

This rearrangement joins TRBV19 to TRBJ1-5; maybe TRBD1 (5 bases). This CDR3 is built from 13 residues. V was pared by 5 bases and J by 7 bases, with 12 bases between. The germline V gene encodes CDR1 LNHDA and CDR2 SQIVND (reference sequence). CDR3 nucleotide sequence: TGTGCCAGTAGTTCTTTGGGGGACCAGCCCCAGCATTTT. It yields the protein CASSSLGDQPQHF.

The V and J genes are TRBV6-1 and TRBJ1-2; no clear D. Trimming cost V 2 bases and J 5 bases, with 6 bases left between them. CDR1 and CDR2 from the germline V gene are MNHNS and SASEGT. This CDR3 region has 12 residues. Here the CDR3 DNA reads TGTGCCAGCAGTGAATACTCTTATGGCTACACCTTC. It yields the protein CASSEYSYGYTF.

The sample holds a few counts of this clone. The sample holds other DNA sequences that translate to the same CDR3. This chain connects TRBV18 to TRBJ2-7, with TRBD2 matching over 13 bases. The junction had 8 bases not matched to a gene; V was cut back by 6 bases and J by 6 bases. The CDR3 contains 15 residues. CDR1 is KGHSH and CDR2 is LQKENI in the germline V gene. The CDR3 sequence: CASSPGLAGAPEQYF. CDR3 sequence (DNA): TGTGCCAGCTCCCCAGGACTAGCGGGAGCCCCCGAGCAGTACTTC.

J is TRBJ2-3 and V is TRBV27; TRBD2 might be the D (6 bases). Germline lookup yields CDR1 MNHEY and CDR2 SMNVEV (reference sequence). The CDR3 contains 18 residues. The V gene lost 5 bases and the J gene lost 0 bases, with 21 bases spanning the gap. The CDR3 nucleotides are TGTGCCAGCAGTATGGTTGTCGAGCGGGCCTCTAGCACAGATACGCAGTATTTT. It encodes CASSMVVERASSTDTQYF.

The rearrangement links TRBV6-2 or TRBV6-3 to TRBJ2-7, with a weak D call TRBD1 (6 bases). With 2 bases removed from V and 0 bases from J, the gap between germline ends came to 17 bases. From germline, CDR1 is MNHEY and CDR2 SVGEGT. This CDR3 region has 17 residues. CDR3 amino acids: CASSYPTGWDPSYEQYF. In DNA, the CDR3 is TGTGCCAGCAGTTACCCGACAGGTTGGGACCCCTCCTACGAGCAGTACTTC.

The CDR3 protein is CASRPGTATNEKLFF. CDR3 in DNA: TGTGCCAGCAGGCCTGGGACAGCAACTAATGAAAAACTGTTTTTT. J is TRBJ1-4 and V is TRBV7-6, with 7 bases identical to TRBD1. CDR3 length: 15 residues. CDR1 SGHVS and CDR2 FNYEAQ come from the germline V gene. Germline trimming cut 6 bases from V and 0 bases from J; bases unmatched to any gene: 4.

This chain connects TRBV6-5 to TRBJ1-5; no definite D call. The CDR3 loop spans 15 amino acids. Per the germline V gene, CDR1 is MNHEY and CDR2 is SVGAGI. Trimming took 5 bases from V and 3 from J, leaving 14 bases between them. The CDR3 here is CASSPRASLNQPQHF. CDR3 bases: TGTGCCAGCAGTCCAAGGGCCAGTCTCAATCAGCCCCAGCATTTT.

The genes are TRBV27 and TRBJ2-1, with 9 bases matching TRBD2. The ends lost 3 bases at V and 2 bases at J; junction bases unmatched: 2. Germline V gene sequence: CDR1 MNHEY, CDR2 SMNVEV (reference sequence). This CDR3 is 15 amino acids long. CDR3 bases: TGTGCCAGCAGTTTCTCTAGCGGGGCCTACAATGAGCAGTTCTTC. This codes for CASSFSSGAYNEQFF.